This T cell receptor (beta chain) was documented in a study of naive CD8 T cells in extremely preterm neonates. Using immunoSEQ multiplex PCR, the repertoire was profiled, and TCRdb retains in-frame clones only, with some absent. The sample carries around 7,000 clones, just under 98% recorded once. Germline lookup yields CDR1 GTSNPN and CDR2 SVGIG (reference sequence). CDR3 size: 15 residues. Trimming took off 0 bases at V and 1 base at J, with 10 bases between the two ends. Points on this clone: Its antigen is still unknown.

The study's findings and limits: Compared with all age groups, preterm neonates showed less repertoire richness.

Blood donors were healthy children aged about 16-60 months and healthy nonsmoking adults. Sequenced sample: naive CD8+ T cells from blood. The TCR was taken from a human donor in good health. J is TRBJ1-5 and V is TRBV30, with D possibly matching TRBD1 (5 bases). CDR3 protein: CAWSVRQGSNQPQHF. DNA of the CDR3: TGTGCCTGGAGTGTGAGGCAGGGAAGCAATCAGCCCCAGCATTTT.